These 2 T cell receptor beta chains came from one sample sequenced in a study of blood T cell repertoires in COVID-19. Profiled with immunoSEQ multiplex PCR; TCRdb holds only in-frame clones, not every one. The data contain 250,000 to 350,000 clones, around 90% of them singletons. Sequenced input: PBMCs or T cells enriched from blood (not recorded which). Receptors originate from a woman in her twenties or thirties who had recovered from COVID-19.

In this sample, this clone turned up once. The genes are TRBV19 and TRBJ2-7; no definite D call. The V end was cut by 5 bases, the J end by 1 base, with 15 bases between. The CDR3 runs to 15 residues. Germline CDR1 LNHDA, CDR2 SQIVND (reference sequence). The CDR3 coding sequence is TGTGCCAGTAGTTATACCCCCTACCCTTCCTACGAGCAGTACTTC. Translated, it gives CASSYTPYPSYEQYF.

The chain joins TRBV3-1 (or the pseudogene TRBV3-2) to TRBJ1-2, with a weak D call TRBD1 (5 bases). With 6 bases removed from V and 0 bases from J, the gap between germline ends came to 11 bases. The CDR3 is made up of 14 amino acids. The germline CDR1 and CDR2 sequences are LGHDT and YNNKEL (reference sequence). Here the CDR3 reads CASSMTDPNYGYTF. For the CDR3, the DNA is TGTGCCAGCAGTATGACAGACCCTAACTATGGCTACACCTTC.